This entry is about one T cell receptor beta chain. The antigen remains unidentified. The CDR3 covers 14 residues. The V end lost 1 base, the J end lost 8 bases, and 11 bases lay between the germline ends. The record originates from a study of T cells after yellow fever vaccination. Study-level findings and limits: The study found a weaker secondary response that peaked faster, day 5 versus 15.

In TCRdb, the 5' RACE reads were re-called with MiXCR into one record per CDR3 protein. The sample yields some 260,000 distinct CDR3 sequences, over 4.5% seen once. This specimen consisted of CD4+ T cells sorted from PBMCs, obtained on the day of the yellow fever booster vaccination. The chain recombines TRBV12-3 or TRBV12-4 with TRBJ1-4; D uncertain. The sequence came from a man aged 18-30 years who received the YFV17D yellow fever vaccine. The CDR3 sequence is CASSLVGRGEKLFF. CDR3 nucleotides: TGTGCCAGCAGTTTAGTGGGTCGTGGAGAAAAACTGTTTTTT.